This T cell receptor (beta chain) was documented in a study of blood T cell repertoires in COVID-19. In the study overall: Material from acute and convalescent COVID-19 was sourced from the United States, Italy and Spain. PBMCs, B-cell-depleted T cells, or T cells provided the cDNA or gDNA that made up the material.

With 3 bases removed from V and 1 base from J, the gap between germline ends came to 6 bases. The length of the CDR3 is 13 residues. In the source study's methods: Reference gene primer amplification gave nucleated cell count estimates. Using immunoSEQ multiplex PCR, the repertoire was profiled, and TCRdb retains in-frame clones only, with some absent. The DNA gave D and trimming, while V, J and clone size come from that table. The sample includes roughly 410,000 clones, more than 70% of them seen just once. The genes are TRBV12-3 or TRBV12-4 and TRBJ1-1; D unresolved. The sequencing sample was made of peripheral blood. This TCR was sampled from a middle-aged man with acute or convalescent COVID-19. CDR3 DNA: TGTGCCAGCAGTTTGATCGGGAACACTGAAGCTTTCTTT. Its translation: CASSLIGNTEAFF.